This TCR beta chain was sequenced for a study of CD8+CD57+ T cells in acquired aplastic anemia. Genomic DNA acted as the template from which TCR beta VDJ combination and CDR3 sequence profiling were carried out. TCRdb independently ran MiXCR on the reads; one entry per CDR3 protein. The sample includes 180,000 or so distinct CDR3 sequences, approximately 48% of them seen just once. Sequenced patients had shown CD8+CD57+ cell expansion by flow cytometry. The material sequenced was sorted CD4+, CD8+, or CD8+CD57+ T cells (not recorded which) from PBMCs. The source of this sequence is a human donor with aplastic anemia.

The CDR3 DNA reads TGCAGTGCCCCTGTTGGAGTGAACACTGAAGCTTTCTTT. Residues: CSAPVGVNTEAFF. This rearrangement joins TRBV20-1 to TRBJ1-1; D is ambiguous. This CDR3 region has 13 residues. Trimming pared 6 bases from V and 0 bases from J, leaving 11 bases between. Germline values: CDR1 DFQATT, CDR2 SNEGSKA (reference sequence).